The 26 T cell receptor beta chains below were found in one sample sequenced in a study of T cell changes during pregnancy in multiple sclerosis. The repertoire was sequenced with immunoSEQ multiplex PCR; TCRdb's copy has only in-frame clones and lacks some. This table has some 80,000 clones, 90% to 95% appearing once. The source was peripheral blood, collected in the second trimester of pregnancy. The source is a female donor with multiple sclerosis, enrolled in a pregnancy study.

The V gene is TRBV19, the J gene TRBJ1-1, with TRBD1 identical over 7 bases. Germline V lookup: CDR1 LNHDA, CDR2 SQIVND (reference sequence). The V gene end was trimmed by 3 bases and the J gene end by 5 bases; junction bases not matched to a gene: 3. The CDR3 consists of 13 residues. The CDR3 is CASSMTGRTEAFF. CDR3 sequence (DNA): TGTGCCAGTAGTATGACAGGGCGAACTGAAGCTTTCTTT.

The J gene is TRBJ2-1, the V gene TRBV11-2; TRBD2 matches 8 bases. V lost 5 bases, J lost 7 bases, and 4 bases stayed unmatched. This CDR3 region has 13 residues. The germline CDR1 and CDR2 sequences are SGHAT and FQNNGV. CDR3 nucleotide sequence: TGTGCCAGCAGCCCAACGGGGGGGAATGAGCAGTTCTTC. Translation: CASSPTGGNEQFF. The full variable domain, with the rest looked up from reference TRBV11-2 and TRBJ2-1, is EAGVAQSPRYKIIEKRQSVAFWCNPISGHATLYWYQQILGQGPKLLIQFQNNGVVDDSQLPKDRFSAERLKGVDSTLKIQPAKLEDSAVYLCASSPTGGNEQFFGPGTRLTVL.

This clone was picked up a small number of times. The gene calls are TRBV19 and TRBJ1-5; the D gene is possibly TRBD1 (6 bases). The germline V gene has CDR1 LNHDA and CDR2 SQIVND (reference sequence). The V gene lost 4 bases and the J gene lost 5 bases, with 12 bases spanning the gap. The CDR3 has 14 residues. CDR3 residues: CASSTLNRDQPQHF. CDR3 bases: TGTGCCAGTAGTACCCTCAACAGGGATCAGCCCCAGCATTTT. The variable domain in full, completed from reference TRBV19 and TRBJ1-5, reads DGGITQSPKYLFRKEGQNVTLSCEQNLNHDAMYWYRQDPGQGLRLIYYSQIVNDFQKGDIAEGYSVSREKKESFPLTVTSAQKNPTAFYLCASSTLNRDQPQHFGDGTRLSIL.

The chain employs TRBV27 and TRBJ2-5; the D gene is possibly TRBD2 (6 bases). Trimming pared 1 base from V and 1 base from J, leaving 13 bases between. Germline CDR1 is MNHEY and CDR2 is SMNVEV (reference sequence). The CDR3 has 16 residues. CDR3 residues: CASSLYPPGVQETQYF. DNA for the CDR3: TGTGCCAGCAGTTTATACCCCCCGGGGGTCCAAGAGACCCAGTACTTC.

The J gene is TRBJ2-5, the V gene TRBV29-1; weak D call: TRBD1 (6 bases). Trimming removed 0 bases from V and 7 bases from J, with 21 bases in between. The CDR3 sequence is 16 residues long. Per the germline V gene, CDR1 is SQVTM and CDR2 is ANQGSEA. CDR3 nucleotide sequence: TGCAGCGTTGAAGATTACCAGGGGTCGATAGTGGGGACCCAGTACTTC. It is translated as CSVEDYQGSIVGTQYF.

This chain uses TRBV7-9 with TRBJ2-7, with TRBD1 matching 10 bases. The length of the CDR3 is 15 residues. With V trimmed by 5 bases and J by 5 bases, 9 bases remained unmatched. From germline, CDR1 is SEHNR and CDR2 FQNEAQ (reference sequence). CDR3 bases: TGTGCCAGCAGCCGTACCGGGACAGGGGAACACGAGCAGTACTTC. It codes for CASSRTGTGEHEQYF. Complete variable domain (other parts from reference TRBV7-9 and TRBJ2-7): DTGVSQNPRHKITKRGQNVTFRCDPISEHNRLYWYRQTLGQGPEFLTYFQNEAQLEKSRLLSDRFSAERPKGSFSTLEIQRTEQGDSAMYLCASSRTGTGEHEQYFGPGTRLTVT.

The chain combines TRBV11-2 with TRBJ2-5; D perhaps matches TRBD1 (5 bases). Germline values: CDR1 SGHAT, CDR2 FQNNGV. The ends were cut back, 5 bases at V and 2 bases at J, with 12 bases in the middle. The CDR3 has 14 residues. The CDR3 bases are TGTGCCAGCAGCATGGGGCAGCATCAAGAGACCCAGTACTTC. Translated: CASSMGQHQETQYF.

The V and J genes are TRBV5-5 and TRBJ1-5; a weak D match, TRBD1 (5 bases). V was pared by 4 bases and J by 7 bases, with 18 bases between. Germline V gene lookup returns CDR1 SGHKS and CDR2 YYEKEE (reference sequence). The CDR3 has 15 amino acids. The DNA of the CDR3 is TGTGCCAGCAGCACAGGTGGTAATTTCGGGCAGCCCCAGCATTTT. Its translation is CASSTGGNFGQPQHF.

V gene TRBV27 combines with J gene TRBJ2-1; 8 nucleotides match TRBD2. The CDR3 spans 13 residues. The V and J ends lost 3 bases and 9 bases, in that order; junction bases with no gene match: 4. Germline V gene sequence: CDR1 MNHEY, CDR2 SMNVEV (reference sequence). The CDR3 here is CASSFGGRPEQFF. The DNA for the CDR3 is TGTGCCAGCAGTTTCGGCGGGAGGCCTGAGCAGTTCTTC.

This rearrangement joins TRBV12-5 to TRBJ2-1; 7 positions agree with TRBD2. J lost 2 bases, V lost 4 bases, and 2 bases had no gene match. The CDR3 spans 14 residues. CDR1 and CDR2 from the germline V gene are LGHNT and FRNRAP. The CDR3 loop reads CASGSSGAYNEQFF. In DNA form, the CDR3 reads TGTGCTAGTGGTTCAAGCGGGGCCTACAATGAGCAGTTCTTC.

This chain links TRBV7-2 with TRBJ2-7; D is unclear. The CDR3 length is 14 residues. Germline CDR1 and CDR2: SGHTA and FQGNSA. V was trimmed by 0 bases and J by 5 bases, leaving 11 bases between them. The CDR3 DNA reads as TGTGCCAGCAGCTTAGCCCTGCCCCGGGACGAGCAGTACTTC. It codes for CASSLALPRDEQYF.

In the case of this clone: The same CDR3 is also encoded by other DNA sequences in this sample. The genes are TRBV7-9 and TRBJ1-2, with TRBD1 matching 8 bases. Germline assignment: CDR1 SEHNR and CDR2 FQNEAQ (reference sequence). Trimming took 5 bases from V and 4 from J; bases not matched to a gene: 3. The CDR3 length is 13 residues. The CDR3, as DNA: TGTGCCAGCAGCCCGGGACAGGCCTATGGCTACACCTTC. Protein sequence: CASSPGQAYGYTF.

This clone was seen only once. The chain joins TRBV5-6 to TRBJ1-3; D perhaps matches TRBD1 (6 bases). CDR3 length: 16 residues. Germline assignment: CDR1 SGHDT and CDR2 YYEEEE. V lost 5 bases, J lost 0 bases, and 15 bases lay in between. The CDR3 DNA sequence: TGTGCCAGCAGATACAGGGACCGTGACTCTGGAAACACCATATATTTT. It specifies CASRYRDRDSGNTIYF. Using reference TRBV5-6 and TRBJ1-3 for the parts outside the CDR3, the full variable domain is DAGVTQSPTHLIKTRGQQVTLRCSPKSGHDTVSWYQQALGQGPQFIFQYYEEEERQRGNFPDRFSGHQFPNYSSELNVNALLLGDSALYLCASRYRDRDSGNTIYFGEGSWLTVV.

This chain joins TRBV29-1 and TRBJ1-1; no clear D gene. Germline loops: CDR1 SQVTM, CDR2 ANQGSEA. This CDR3 has 12 amino acids. V shed 0 bases and J shed 5 bases, with 7 bases lying between them. CDR3 amino acids: CSVEDRSTEAFF. Written as DNA, the CDR3 is TGCAGCGTTGAAGACAGGTCGACTGAAGCTTTCTTT.

This chain links TRBV15 with TRBJ2-7; the D gene is possibly TRBD1 (5 bases). Trimming took off 0 bases at V and 7 bases at J, with 10 bases between the two ends. This CDR3 is built from 13 residues. Germline V gene data show CDR1 as LNHNV and CDR2 as YYDKDF (reference sequence). The CDR3: CATSRDTGREQYF. The CDR3 DNA reads TGTGCCACCAGCAGAGATACAGGCCGAGAGCAGTACTTC.

The chain's CDR3 is CASSRGDLNTEAFF. CDR3 DNA sequence: TGTGCCAGCAGCCGCGGGGACCTAAACACTGAAGCTTTCTTT. This chain uses TRBV13 with TRBJ1-1; D perhaps matches TRBD1 (5 bases). The germline CDR1 and CDR2 sequences are PRHDT and FYEKMQ (reference sequence). The CDR3 spans 14 residues. V was trimmed by 5 bases and J by 2 bases, leaving 12 bases between them.

This clone was found once. This chain uses TRBV28 with TRBJ1-4; 8 bases are shared with TRBD1. This CDR3 contains 18 residues. Germline loops: CDR1 MDHEN, CDR2 SYDVKM. Losses at the gene ends were 6 bases for V and 3 bases for J; bases not matched to a gene: 15. The CDR3 region is CASSRRTGLGGSNEKLFF. Here the CDR3 DNA reads TGTGCCAGCAGCCGTCGGACAGGGCTGGGGGGCTCTAATGAAAAACTGTTTTTT.

This rearrangement joins TRBV7-8 to TRBJ2-5; 8 bases are a match to TRBD2. Germline V gene lookup returns CDR1 SGHVS and CDR2 FQNEAQ. CDR3 length: 16 amino acids. V was clipped by 4 bases and J by 2 bases; unmatched bases: 9. This CDR3 reads CASSSYPGGGQETQYF. CDR3 in DNA: TGTGCCAGCAGCTCCTACCCCGGGGGGGGGCAAGAGACCCAGTACTTC.

A note on this clone: This sample also contains other DNA sequences that code for the same CDR3. The chain recombines TRBV5-1 with TRBJ2-7; D is ambiguous. CDR3 length: 13 residues. V dropped 0 bases and J dropped 0 bases, with 4 bases sitting between them. Looked up from germline, CDR1 is SGHRS and CDR2 is YFSETQ. CDR3 sequence reads: CASSLASSYEQYF. The CDR3 coding sequence is TGCGCCAGCAGCTTGGCTAGCTCCTACGAGCAGTACTTC.

The V gene is TRBV5-4, the J gene TRBJ1-1, with 7 bases lining up with TRBD1. V lost 4 bases to trimming and J lost 0 bases; unmatched junction nucleotides: 9. Looked up from germline, CDR1 is SGHNT and CDR2 is YYREEE (reference sequence). The CDR3 runs to 16 residues. The CDR3, as DNA: TGTGCCAGCAGCCCCTACGGGACAGAAATGAACACTGAAGCTTTCTTT. Protein: CASSPYGTEMNTEAFF.

The count of this clone is one. The chain employs TRBV7-6 and TRBJ1-3; 8 nucleotides align to TRBD1. Losses at the gene ends were 2 bases for V and 2 bases for J; bases not matched to a gene: 5. The CDR3 sequence is 16 residues long. Per the germline V gene, CDR1 is SGHVS and CDR2 is FNYEAQ. The CDR3 loop is CASSLIAGGTGNTIYF. CDR3 nucleotides: TGTGCCAGCAGCTTAATTGCAGGGGGCACTGGAAACACCATATATTTT.

This chain joins TRBV2 and TRBJ2-1, with TRBD1 matching 7 bases. From germline, CDR1 is SNHLY and CDR2 FYNNEI. V lost 6 bases and J lost 1; bases outside the gene matches: 6. This CDR3 is built from 15 residues. CDR3: CASSGTGVSYNEQFF. The CDR3 DNA is TGTGCCAGCAGCGGTACAGGGGTATCCTACAATGAGCAGTTCTTC.

V gene TRBV9 combines with J gene TRBJ2-1; no firm D call. CDR1 is SGDLS and CDR2 is YYNGEE in the germline V gene. The CDR3 sequence is 15 residues long. V was clipped by 2 bases and J by 0 bases, with 9 bases between them. CDR3 DNA: TGTGCCAGCAGCGTTGGGCCAAGCTCCTACAATGAGCAGTTCTTC. It yields the protein CASSVGPSSYNEQFF.

This chain links TRBV4-2 with TRBJ2-1, with D possibly TRBD2 on 6 matching bases. V dropped 2 bases and J dropped 6 bases, with 11 bases sitting between them. The CDR3 has 14 residues. CDR1 and CDR2 from the germline V gene are LGHNA and YNFKEQ. Written as DNA, the CDR3 is TGTGCCAGCAGCCAACTACTAGCCTCCAATGAGCAGTTCTTC. Its translation is CASSQLLASNEQFF.

V usage is TRBV7-6 and J usage is TRBJ2-7; the match to TRBD1 covers 7 bases. The CDR3 sequence is 14 residues long. The germline V gene encodes CDR1 SGHVS and CDR2 FNYEAQ. Unmatched junction bases numbered 6, after V lost 5 bases and J lost 2 bases. CDR3 in DNA: TGTGCCAGCAGCCCCTCCGGGACAGCCTACGAGCAGTACTTC. Its protein product is CASSPSGTAYEQYF.

The chain combines TRBV10-1 with TRBJ2-1; 10 bases map to TRBD2. Germline V lookup: CDR1 WNHNN, CDR2 SYGVQD (reference sequence). This CDR3 region has 16 residues. The V gene end was trimmed by 7 bases and the J gene end by 2 bases; junction bases not matched to a gene: 8. CDR3: CASTKMSGRAYNEQFF. The DNA of the CDR3 is TGCGCCAGCACTAAGATGAGCGGGAGGGCCTACAATGAGCAGTTCTTC.